One sample yielded the 15 T cell receptor beta chains listed below, sequenced in a study of graft-versus-host responses after intestinal transplantation. Profiled with immunoSEQ multiplex PCR; TCRdb holds only in-frame clones, not every one. The data show about 86,000 clones, 88% seen once. Their specific antigens are unknown. Sequencing used unstimulated CD4+ T cells sorted from spleen or lymph node cells, obtained before transplant. All receptors derive from a human donor who was the organ donor for an intestinal transplant.

CDR3 coding DNA: TGTGCCAGCAGCGTGGGAACTAGTCCCTACGAGCAGTACTTC. Its translation: CASSVGTSPYEQYF. This chain uses TRBV9 with TRBJ2-7; a weak D match, TRBD2 (5 bases). V was pared by 2 bases and J by 2 bases, with 11 bases between. This CDR3 contains 14 residues. Germline V gene sequence: CDR1 SGDLS, CDR2 YYNGEE.

The count of this clone is one. V usage is TRBV6-6 and J usage is TRBJ2-4; a weak D match, TRBD1 (5 bases). Trimming removed 10 bases at V and 0 bases at J, with 13 bases between. The germline CDR1 and CDR2 sequences are MNHNY and SVGAGI (reference sequence). This CDR3 has 14 residues. The CDR3 here is CAIQDNLAKNIQYF. The DNA of the CDR3 is TGTGCCATCCAGGACAACCTAGCCAAAAACATTCAGTACTTC.

The V and J genes are TRBV9 and TRBJ2-5; perhaps TRBD2 as D (5 bases). This CDR3 has 13 residues. Trimming cost V 4 bases and J 4 bases, with 11 bases left between them. CDR1 SGDLS and CDR2 YYNGEE come from the germline V gene. CDR3 bases: TGTGCCAGCAGCCCGGCTCGGGGAGAGACCCAGTACTTC. Amino acid sequence: CASSPARGETQYF.

This clone was found once. The V call is TRBV27, the J call TRBJ2-5; D possibly corresponds to TRBD1 (6 bases). This CDR3 region has 17 residues. The V gene's germline CDR1 is MNHEY and CDR2 SMNVEV (reference sequence). The V and J ends lost 3 bases and 6 bases respectively, with 23 bases between them. The CDR3 region is CASSFDPPTGKLKTQYF. Written as DNA, the CDR3 is TGTGCCAGCAGTTTTGATCCACCGACAGGCAAGCTGAAGACCCAGTACTTC.

This clone was recorded only once. The chain couples TRBV9 to TRBJ2-5; TRBD1 agrees at 7 bases. The CDR3 is 15 amino acids. Trimming cost V 4 bases and J 1 base; bases outside gene matches: 7. Germline V gene data show CDR1 as SGDLS and CDR2 as YYNGEE. The CDR3, as DNA: TGTGCCAGCAGCAGGGATAGGGGGCTCCAAGAGACCCAGTACTTC. Translation gives CASSRDRGLQETQYF.

The V call is TRBV9, the J call TRBJ1-1; the D gene is possibly TRBD1 (6 bases). This CDR3 spans 15 amino acids. V was clipped by 4 bases and J by 1 base, with 14 bases between them. CDR1 is SGDLS, CDR2 YYNGEE, per germline. The CDR3 protein is CASSPQGLGNTEAFF. CDR3 coding DNA: TGTGCCAGCAGCCCACAGGGATTGGGGAACACTGAAGCTTTCTTT.

The V gene is TRBV5-4, the J gene TRBJ1-2, with TRBD1 identical over 11 bases. The V gene end was trimmed by 7 bases and the J gene end by 7 bases; junction bases not matched to a gene: 9. The CDR3 sequence is 14 residues long. The germline V gene encodes CDR1 SGHNT and CDR2 YYREEE (reference sequence). This chain's CDR3 is CASDLGQGASGYTF. The CDR3 DNA is TGTGCCAGCGACCTTGGACAGGGGGCGAGTGGCTACACCTTC.

V usage is TRBV18 and J usage is TRBJ2-3; D is unclear. Germline V lookup: CDR1 KGHSH, CDR2 LQKENI. V was clipped by 6 bases and J by 2 bases, with 9 bases between them. The CDR3 covers 13 residues. The CDR3 bases are TGTGCCAGCTCCCCCAGACTCACAGATACGCAGTATTTT. It encodes CASSPRLTDTQYF.

The rearrangement links TRBV13 to TRBJ2-2, with D possibly being TRBD2 (5 bases). The CDR3 sequence is 17 residues long. The V gene's germline CDR1 is PRHDT and CDR2 FYEKMQ (reference sequence). The V end was cut by 5 bases, the J end by 3 bases, with 19 bases between. CDR3 in DNA: TGTGCCAGCAGCCGAGCCCTGACGGTGCGGGACACCGGGGAGCTGTTTTTT. Translation: CASSRALTVRDTGELFF.

The CDR3 spells CASSEVRGSTEAFF. For the CDR3, the DNA is TGTGCCAGCAGTGAAGTCAGGGGGTCCACTGAAGCTTTCTTT. V and J are TRBV6-1 and TRBJ1-1; 7 bases map to TRBD1. CDR1 MNHNS and CDR2 SASEGT come from the germline V gene. The CDR3 sequence is 14 residues long. With V trimmed by 1 base and J by 4 bases, 3 bases remained unmatched.

The chain couples TRBV27 to TRBJ1-1; 7 bases line up with TRBD1. Germline V CDR1 and CDR2: MNHEY, SMNVEV (reference sequence). The length of the CDR3 is 15 residues. The junction had 13 bases not matched to a gene; V was cut back by 8 bases and J by 4 bases. The CDR3 is CASHRVGTEGTEAFF. DNA of the CDR3: TGTGCCAGCCATAGGGTGGGGACAGAAGGCACTGAAGCTTTCTTT.

V usage is TRBV11-2 and J usage is TRBJ1-1; D is perhaps TRBD1 (5 bases). Trimming removed 4 bases at V and 0 bases at J, with 15 bases between. CDR1 and CDR2 (germline): SGHAT, FQNNGV. This CDR3 has 16 residues. The CDR3: CASSSPRQRLNTEAFF. CDR3 nucleotide sequence: TGTGCCAGCAGCTCCCCCCGACAGCGCTTGAACACTGAAGCTTTCTTT.

This chain joins TRBV5-4 and TRBJ2-7, with a weak D call TRBD1 (8 bases). V was pared by 4 bases and J by 3 bases, with 23 bases between. The CDR3 has 17 residues. Germline loops: CDR1 SGHNT, CDR2 YYREEE (reference sequence). This CDR3 reads CASSQRSGTGPYYEQYF. In DNA form, the CDR3 reads TGTGCCAGCAGCCAACGGAGCGGGACAGGACCCTACTACGAGCAGTACTTC.

V is TRBV5-6 and J is TRBJ1-1, with 10 bases fitting TRBD1. CDR1 and CDR2 (germline): SGHDT, YYEEEE. This CDR3 is built from 16 residues. V lost 4 bases and J lost 5; bases outside the gene matches: 11. Here the CDR3 reads CASSLMRQGARTEAFF. CDR3 DNA: TGTGCCAGCAGCCTCATGAGACAGGGGGCGCGGACTGAAGCTTTCTTT.

This clone has only a few counts. The chain couples TRBV6-6 to TRBJ2-5; TRBD2 might be the D (6 bases). This CDR3 has 12 amino acids. CDR1 is MNHNY, CDR2 SVGAGI, per germline (reference sequence). The V gene lost 8 bases and the J gene lost 2 bases, with 9 bases spanning the gap. This CDR3 reads CASGLPQETQYF. The DNA of the CDR3 is TGTGCCAGCGGACTACCGCAAGAGACCCAGTACTTC.